The source of this TCR beta chain is a study of T cell responses to AZD1222 COVID-19 vaccine. The method was immunoSEQ multiplex PCR; TCRdb's version includes in-frame clones alone and lacks a portion of them. The data contain approximately 130,000 clones, 70% to 90% of them singletons. The material was peripheral blood, obtained 28 days after the second AZD1222 dose. This clonotype was obtained from an adult who received the AZD1222 COVID-19 vaccine.

CDR3 bases: TGTGCCAGCAGCTCACAGGCAAGGCGGGAGGACGGAGATACGCAGTATTTT. It codes for CASSSQARREDGDTQYF. The chain uses TRBV4-2 and TRBJ2-3, with 8 bases lining up with TRBD2. The CDR3 runs 17 residues. Germline values: CDR1 LGHNA, CDR2 YNFKEQ. V lost 5 bases and J lost 5; bases outside the gene matches: 15.